This T cell receptor (beta chain) was observed in a study of T cells expressing NK-cell markers. TCRdb reprocessed the 5' RACE reads, keeping one entry per CDR3 protein, no DNA. The sample totals a few hundred thousand distinct CDR3 sequences. The length of the CDR3 is 16 residues. The chain recombines TRBV12-3 or TRBV12-4 with TRBJ2-5; with no DNA, the TCRdb D assignment of TRBD1 cannot be verified. Sequenced material: blood T cells: a sorted CD56 or NKG2C T cell subset, CD4+ or CD8+ T cells, or bulk PBMC T cells (not recorded which). This sequence originates from a man between 18 and 69 years old in good health. CDR3 protein: CASSLFGTAYQETQYF.